This TCR beta chain comes out of a study of T cell repertoires in cytomegalovirus infection. About the study: CMV infection and matching HLA type were both indicated by public TCR beta signatures.

CDR3 length equals 15 residues. Between the trimmed V and J ends, which lost 3 bases and 0 bases, there was a span of 12 bases. From germline, CDR1 is SEHNR and CDR2 FQNEAQ (reference sequence). This clonotype was counted between two and nine times. Its matching antigen is unknown. TCRdb re-analysed the reads in MiXCR, keeping a single row per CDR3 protein. Of 640,000 or so distinct CDR3 sequences in the sample, about 33% are singletons; the top ten hold around a sixth. This chain connects TRBV7-9 to TRBJ2-7; D perhaps matches TRBD2 (6 bases). This clonotype was sampled from a human donor in good health (CMV status not recorded). Some clones in this sample may be carry-over from other donors' samples. This sample comprised cultured PBMCs, obtained from culture after CMV antigen stimulation. CDR3 sequence reads: CASSFSGTRSYEQYF. The CDR3 nucleotides read TGTGCCAGCAGCTTTTCCGGGACTCGCTCCTACGAGCAGTACTTC.